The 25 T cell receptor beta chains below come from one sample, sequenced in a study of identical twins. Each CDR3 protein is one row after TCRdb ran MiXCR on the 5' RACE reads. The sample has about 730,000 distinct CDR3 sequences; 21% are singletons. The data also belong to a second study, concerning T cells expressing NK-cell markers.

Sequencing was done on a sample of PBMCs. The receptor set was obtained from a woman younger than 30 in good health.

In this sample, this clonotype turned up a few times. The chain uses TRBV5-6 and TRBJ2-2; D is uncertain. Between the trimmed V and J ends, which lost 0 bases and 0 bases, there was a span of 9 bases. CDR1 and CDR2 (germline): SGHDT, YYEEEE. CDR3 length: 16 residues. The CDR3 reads CASSLDASANTGELFF. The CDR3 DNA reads TGTGCCAGCAGCTTGGATGCCAGCGCGAACACCGGGGAGCTGTTTTTT.

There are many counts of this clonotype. The CDR3 DNA follows: TGCAGCTATGGTACACCTAACACTGAAGCTTTCTTT. This encodes CSYGTPNTEAFF. This chain uses TRBV29-1 with TRBJ1-1; D unclear. CDR1 SQVTM and CDR2 ANQGSEA come from the germline V gene. There are 12 residues in the CDR3. Trimming cost V 8 bases and J 2 bases, with 12 bases left between them.

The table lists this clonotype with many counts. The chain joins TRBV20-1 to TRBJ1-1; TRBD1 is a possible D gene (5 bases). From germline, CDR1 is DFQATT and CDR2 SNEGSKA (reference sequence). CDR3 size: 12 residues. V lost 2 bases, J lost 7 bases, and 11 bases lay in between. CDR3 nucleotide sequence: TGCAGTGCTAGACCCCAGGGATTTGAAGCTTTCTTT. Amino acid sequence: CSARPQGFEAFF.

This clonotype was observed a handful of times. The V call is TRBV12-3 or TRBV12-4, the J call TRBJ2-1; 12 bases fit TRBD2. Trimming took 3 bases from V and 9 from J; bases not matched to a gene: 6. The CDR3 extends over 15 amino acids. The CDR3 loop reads CASSLPSGRDGEQFF. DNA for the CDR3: TGTGCCAGCAGTTTGCCTAGCGGGAGGGACGGTGAGCAGTTCTTC.

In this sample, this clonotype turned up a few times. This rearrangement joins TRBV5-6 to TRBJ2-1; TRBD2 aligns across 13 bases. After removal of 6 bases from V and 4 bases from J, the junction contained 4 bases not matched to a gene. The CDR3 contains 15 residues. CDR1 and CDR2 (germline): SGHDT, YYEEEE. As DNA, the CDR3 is TGTGCCAGCATCGGGACTAGCGGGGCTTACAATGAGCAGTTCTTC. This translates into CASIGTSGAYNEQFF.

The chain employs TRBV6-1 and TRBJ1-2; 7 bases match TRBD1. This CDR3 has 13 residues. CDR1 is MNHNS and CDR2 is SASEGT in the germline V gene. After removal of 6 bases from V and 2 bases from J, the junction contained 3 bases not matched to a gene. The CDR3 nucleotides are TGTGCCAGCAGGACAGGGCCAAACTATGGCTACACCTTC. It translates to CASRTGPNYGYTF.

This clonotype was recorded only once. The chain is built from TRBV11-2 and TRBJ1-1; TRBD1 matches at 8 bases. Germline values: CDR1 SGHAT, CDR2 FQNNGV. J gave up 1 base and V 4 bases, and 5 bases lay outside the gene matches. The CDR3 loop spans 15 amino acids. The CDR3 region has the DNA TGTGCCAGCAGCTCGGCTGGACAGGGGAACACTGAAGCTTTCTTT. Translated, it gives CASSSAGQGNTEAFF.

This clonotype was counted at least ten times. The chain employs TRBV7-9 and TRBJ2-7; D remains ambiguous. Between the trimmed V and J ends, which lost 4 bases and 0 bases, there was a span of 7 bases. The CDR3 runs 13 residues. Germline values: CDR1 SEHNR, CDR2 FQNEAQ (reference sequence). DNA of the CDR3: TGTGCCAGCAGCTCGAGCCCCTCCTACGAGCAGTACTTC. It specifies CASSSSPSYEQYF.

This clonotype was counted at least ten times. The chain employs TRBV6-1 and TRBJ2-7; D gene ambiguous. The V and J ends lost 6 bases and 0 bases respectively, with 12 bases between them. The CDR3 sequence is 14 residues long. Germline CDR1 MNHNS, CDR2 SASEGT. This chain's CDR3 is CASSPNKSSYEQYF. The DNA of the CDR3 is TGTGCCAGCAGCCCAAACAAGAGCTCCTACGAGCAGTACTTC.

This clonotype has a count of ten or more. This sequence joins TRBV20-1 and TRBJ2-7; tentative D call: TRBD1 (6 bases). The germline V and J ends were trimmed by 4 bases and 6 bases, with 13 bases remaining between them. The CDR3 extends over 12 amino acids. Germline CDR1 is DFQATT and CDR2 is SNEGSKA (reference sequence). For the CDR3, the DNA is TGCAGTGCTAAACAGGGCGCGAGCGAGCAGTACTTC. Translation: CSAKQGASEQYF.

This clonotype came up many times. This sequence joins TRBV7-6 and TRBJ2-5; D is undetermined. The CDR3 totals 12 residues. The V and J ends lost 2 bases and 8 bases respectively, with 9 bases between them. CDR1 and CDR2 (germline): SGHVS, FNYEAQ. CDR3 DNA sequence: TGTGCCAGCAGCTTAAATTTGAAAACCCAGTACTTC. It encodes CASSLNLKTQYF.

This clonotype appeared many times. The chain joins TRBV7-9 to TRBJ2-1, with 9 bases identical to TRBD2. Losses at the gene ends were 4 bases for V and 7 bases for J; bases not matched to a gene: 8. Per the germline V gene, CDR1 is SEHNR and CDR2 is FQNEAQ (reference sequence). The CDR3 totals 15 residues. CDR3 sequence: CASSSSGASGNEQFF. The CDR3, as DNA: TGTGCCAGCAGCTCTAGCGGGGCGTCGGGAAATGAGCAGTTCTTC.

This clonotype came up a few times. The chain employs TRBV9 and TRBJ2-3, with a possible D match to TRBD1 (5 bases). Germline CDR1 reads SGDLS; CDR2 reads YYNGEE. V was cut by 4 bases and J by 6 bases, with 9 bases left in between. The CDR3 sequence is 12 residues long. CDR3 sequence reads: CASSKRGDTQYF. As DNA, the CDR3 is TGTGCCAGCAGCAAAAGGGGTGATACGCAGTATTTT.

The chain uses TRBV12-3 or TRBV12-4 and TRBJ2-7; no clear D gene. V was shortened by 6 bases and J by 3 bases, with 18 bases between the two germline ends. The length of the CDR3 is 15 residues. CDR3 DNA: TGTGCCAGCAGCCCGCCGGGCGTCGGCGGCTACGAGCAGTACTTC. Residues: CASSPPGVGGYEQYF.

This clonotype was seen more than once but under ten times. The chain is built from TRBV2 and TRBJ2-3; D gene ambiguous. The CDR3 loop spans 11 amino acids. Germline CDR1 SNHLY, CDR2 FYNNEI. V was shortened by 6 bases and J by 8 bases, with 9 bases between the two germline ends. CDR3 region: CASRLQTTQYF. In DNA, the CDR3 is TGTGCCAGCAGACTACAGACTACGCAGTATTTT.

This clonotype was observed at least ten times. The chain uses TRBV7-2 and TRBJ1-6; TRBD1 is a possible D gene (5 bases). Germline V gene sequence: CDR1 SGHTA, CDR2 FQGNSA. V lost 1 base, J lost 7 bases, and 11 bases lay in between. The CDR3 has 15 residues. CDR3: CASSLDRQSNSPLHF. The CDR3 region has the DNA TGTGCCAGCAGCTTAGATCGACAGAGCAATTCACCCCTCCACTTT.

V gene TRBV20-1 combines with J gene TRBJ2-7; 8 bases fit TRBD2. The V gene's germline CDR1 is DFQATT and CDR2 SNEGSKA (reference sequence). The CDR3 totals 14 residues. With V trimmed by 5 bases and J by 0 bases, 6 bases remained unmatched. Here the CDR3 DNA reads TGCAGTGCTGGTAGCGGGATTAGCTCCTACGAGCAGTACTTC. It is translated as CSAGSGISSYEQYF.

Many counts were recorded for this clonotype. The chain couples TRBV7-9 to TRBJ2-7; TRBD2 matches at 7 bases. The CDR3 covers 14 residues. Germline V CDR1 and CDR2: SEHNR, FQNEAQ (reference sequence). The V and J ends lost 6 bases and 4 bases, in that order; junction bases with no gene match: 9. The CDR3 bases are TGTGCCAGCAGTCCGACTAGCTCCTCGTACGAGCAGTACTTC. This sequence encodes CASSPTSSSYEQYF.

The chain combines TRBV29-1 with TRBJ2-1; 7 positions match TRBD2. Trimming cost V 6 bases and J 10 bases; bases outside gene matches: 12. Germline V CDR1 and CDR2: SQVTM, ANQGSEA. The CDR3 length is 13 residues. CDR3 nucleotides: TGCAGCGTCCCGTCTCGCGGACTAGGAGAGCAGTTCTTC. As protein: CSVPSRGLGEQFF.

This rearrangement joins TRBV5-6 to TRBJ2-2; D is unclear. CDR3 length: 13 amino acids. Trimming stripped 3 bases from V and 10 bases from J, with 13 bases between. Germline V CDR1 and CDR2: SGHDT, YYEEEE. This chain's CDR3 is CASSSTGVSELFF. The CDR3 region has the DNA TGTGCCAGCAGCTCCACTGGGGTTTCGGAGCTGTTTTTT.

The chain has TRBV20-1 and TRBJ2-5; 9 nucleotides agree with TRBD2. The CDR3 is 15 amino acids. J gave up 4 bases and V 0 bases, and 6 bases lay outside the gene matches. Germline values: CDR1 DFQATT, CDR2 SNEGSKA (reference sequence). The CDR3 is CSARDALAGRETQYF. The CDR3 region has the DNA TGCAGTGCTAGAGATGCGCTAGCGGGACGAGAGACCCAGTACTTC.

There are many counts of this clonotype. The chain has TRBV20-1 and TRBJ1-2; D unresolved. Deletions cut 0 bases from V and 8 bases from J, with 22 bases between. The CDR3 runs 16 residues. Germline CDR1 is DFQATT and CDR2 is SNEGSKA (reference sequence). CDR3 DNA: TGCAGTGCTAGAGATCAAAGGGCAAATCTTAAAGGGGGCTACACCTTC. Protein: CSARDQRANLKGGYTF.

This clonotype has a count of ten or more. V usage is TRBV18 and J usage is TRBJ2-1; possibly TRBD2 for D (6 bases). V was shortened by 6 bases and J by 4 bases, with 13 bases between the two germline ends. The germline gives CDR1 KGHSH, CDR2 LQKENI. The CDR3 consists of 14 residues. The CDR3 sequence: CASSPGLSYNEQFF. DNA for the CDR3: TGTGCCAGCTCTCCGGGACTGTCTTACAATGAGCAGTTCTTC. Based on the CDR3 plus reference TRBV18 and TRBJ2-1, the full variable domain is NAGVMQNPRHLVRRRGQEARLRCSPMKGHSHVYWYRQLPEEGLKFMVYLQKENIIDESGMPKERFSAEFPKEGPSILRIQQVVRGDSAAYFCASSPGLSYNEQFFGPGTRLTVL.

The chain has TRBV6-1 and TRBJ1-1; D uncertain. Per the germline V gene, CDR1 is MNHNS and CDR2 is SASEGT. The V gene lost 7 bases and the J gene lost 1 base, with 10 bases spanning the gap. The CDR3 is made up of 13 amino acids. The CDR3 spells CASTTRGNTEAFF. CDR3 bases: TGTGCCAGCACGACCCGGGGGAACACTGAAGCTTTCTTT.

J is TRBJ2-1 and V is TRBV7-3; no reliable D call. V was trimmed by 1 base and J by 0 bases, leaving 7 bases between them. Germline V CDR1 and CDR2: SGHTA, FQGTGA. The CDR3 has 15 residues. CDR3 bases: TGTGCCAGCAGCTTAAAGGTGAGCTCCTACAATGAGCAGTTCTTC. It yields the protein CASSLKVSSYNEQFF. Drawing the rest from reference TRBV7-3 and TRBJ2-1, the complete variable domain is GAGVSQTPSNKVTEKGKYVELRCDPISGHTALYWYRQSLGQGPEFLIYFQGTGAADDSGLPNDRFFAVRPEGSVSTLKIQRTERGDSAVYLCASSLKVSSYNEQFFGPGTRLTVL.